The clone carrying this T cell receptor (beta chain) was observed a few times. Antigen unknown. These data belong to a study of T cell responses to AZD1222 COVID-19 vaccine. The method was immunoSEQ multiplex PCR; TCRdb's version includes in-frame clones alone and lacks a portion of them. The top ten hold 3.8% of the sample, which has 150,000 or so clones, roughly nine tenths seen once. Between the trimmed V and J ends, which lost 2 bases and 5 bases, there was a span of 8 bases. The CDR3 has 14 residues. Germline V gene sequence: CDR1 SGHNT, CDR2 YYREEE (reference sequence). Findings of the study overall: The donor group comprised mostly white British people and more females; the analysis possibly underestimated clonal diversity. Spike-wide vaccine-associated CD4 TCRs dominated at 160-218 and 743-854. Within unmutated variant regions lay the reported targets of nearly half of spike-specific TCRs.

The TCR sequence derives from an adult who received the AZD1222 COVID-19 vaccine. This sample comprised peripheral blood, obtained 28 days after the second AZD1222 dose. The V and J genes are TRBV5-4 and TRBJ1-6; no clear D. CDR3 in DNA: TGTGCCAGCAGCTTCGGAGGCAATAATTCACCCCTCCACTTT. Protein: CASSFGGNNSPLHF.